This T cell receptor beta chain is drawn from a study of blood T cell repertoires in COVID-19 (dated by TCRdb to the early 2020s). Some background on the complete study: Collaborator samples came from the United States, Italy and Spain and covered acute and convalescent phases of COVID-19. Sample metadata almost always included a de-identified subject ID, COVID-19 status, age in years and sex. The material from the prospective study consisted of cDNA or gDNA derived from T cells, B-cell-depleted T cells, or PBMCs. The repertoires were made available in a free public database intended to serve as a resource for research on the immune response to SARS-CoV-2. Subjects who had been exposed to COVID-19, were actively infected with it, or had recovered from it provided the deeply sampled blood TCRbeta repertoires that made up the dataset. Where available, HLA class I and class II types were taken from metadata supplied by the sample provider and were not determined by assay-based typing. Samples came from the ongoing ImmuneRACE study (first 160 participants) plus 1,254 subjects from 6 global collaborators. The investigation overall reported the following: The quantity of clinical and demographic metadata differed by source and by participant and was supplied without curation.

As to this clone: It lacks a known antigen. Per-base qualities were not stored, and no clone one base away is much larger.

V loses 0 bases at its end and J loses 6 bases; junction bases beyond the gene matches: 10. Including the terminal cysteine and phenylalanine, the CDR3 comprises 17 residues. Here the CDR3 DNA is all that survives: 51 bases in frame from base 1. Via the germline V gene (reference sequence), CDR1 is LNHDA and CDR2 SQIVND. Each collaborating institution followed its own protocols to collect whole blood in K2EDTA tubes. For TCRbeta analysis, collaborators shipped samples as frozen whole blood, isolated PBMCs, or DNA extracted from either of those sample types. TCRbeta CDR3 regions were amplified from genomic DNA using the immunoSEQ Assay, a bias-controlled multiplex PCR. The paper's processing steps were these. Within the assay, amplification of reference gene primers was used to estimate how many nucleated cells each sample contained. To quantify the absolute abundance of each unique TCRbeta CDR3 rearrangement, sequence reads were collapsed and filtered. For each sample, productive Simpson clonality was calculated by taking the square root of Simpson's diversity index across productive rearrangements. TCRdb mirrors the immuneACCESS table, restricted to in-frame sequences. Some clones are absent from its copies; in checked studies, under half trace to an unresolved V gene, and the reason for the others is unknown. The V and J calls and the clone size are those of that table, but D and trimming were determined from the DNA. Here the sample has 250,000 to 350,000 clones; about 89% occur a single time. About 0.8% of the sample goes to the ten largest clones.

Sequenced sample: peripheral blood. The V and J segments used are TRBV19 and TRBJ1-2, and TRBD1 matches 10 of the central bases. The clonotype originates from a man under 40 with acute or convalescent COVID-19. The DNA sequence follows: TGTGCCAGTAGTATAGATGCCCGGGACAGGGGATCCCATGGCTACACCTTC. The encoded protein is CASSIDARDRGSHGYTF.